This T cell receptor (beta chain) was obtained from a study of shared clonotypes between healthy human individuals. The study, taken as a whole, reports: Read depth was anticipated to influence clonotype sharing among donors.

Donors, healthy HIV-negative adults, lacked recent acute infections or vaccinations. Some 30,000 T cell genomes, or 300 ng DNA, went into replicate PCRs of unsorted PBMC. Data came from immunoSEQ multiplex PCR; TCRdb stores just in-frame clones and leaves some out. Seen here are 450,000 to 500,000 clones, 79% observed once, and the top ten hold less than 15%. With respect to this clone: Its target is unknown.

Sequencing used PBMCs. The origin of this receptor is a woman in her 40s in good health. Some clones in this sample may be carry-over from other donors' samples.

CDR3 protein: CASSYRGQGGEQYF. In DNA form, the CDR3 reads TGTGCCAGCAGTTACAGGGGACAGGGGGGCGAGCAGTACTTC. The chain joins TRBV6-6 to TRBJ2-7; 11 bases align to TRBD1. V lost 2 bases to trimming and J lost 6 bases; unmatched junction nucleotides: 3. This CDR3 is 14 amino acids long. Germline V gives CDR1 MNHNY, CDR2 SVGAGI (reference sequence).